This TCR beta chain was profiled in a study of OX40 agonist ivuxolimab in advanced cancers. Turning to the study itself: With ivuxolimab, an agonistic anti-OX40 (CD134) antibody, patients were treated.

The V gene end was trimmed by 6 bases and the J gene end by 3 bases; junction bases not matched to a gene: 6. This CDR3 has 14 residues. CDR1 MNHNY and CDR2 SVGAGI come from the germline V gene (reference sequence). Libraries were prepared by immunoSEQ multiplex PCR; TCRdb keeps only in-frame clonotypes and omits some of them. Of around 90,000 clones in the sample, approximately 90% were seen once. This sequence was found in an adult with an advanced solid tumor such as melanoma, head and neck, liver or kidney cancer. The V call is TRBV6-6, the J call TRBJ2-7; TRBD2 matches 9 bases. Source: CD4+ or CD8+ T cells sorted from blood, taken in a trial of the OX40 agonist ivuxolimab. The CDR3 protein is CASRETSGVYEQYF. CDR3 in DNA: TGTGCCAGCAGGGAGACTAGCGGAGTCTACGAGCAGTACTTC.